This T cell receptor beta chain was recovered during a study of T cells in Graves' hyperthyroidism and ophthalmopathy. Findings and caveats of the study: Within blood appeared most thyroid clonotypes that had expanded above 0.001.

Hyperthyroidism, newly diagnosed and lasting under 2 months, affected patients aged 18 to 65. RNA transcripts were the template for amplifying TCR beta CDR3 regions. The HTBI set primed first-round TCR CDR3 RT-PCR. TCRdb reprocessed the multiplex PCR reads via MiXCR and lists one record per CDR3 protein. This table has more than 300,000 distinct CDR3 sequences, 17% appearing once. This clonotype was observed at least ten times. Its antigen is as yet unknown. The sample taken for sequencing was blood. This receptor was taken from a woman in her twenties or thirties with Graves' hyperthyroidism that later progressed to Graves' ophthalmopathy.

The CDR3 DNA follows: TGTGCCAGCAGTGTTGGCGGTTGGGGGAGTTACGAGCAGTACTTC. It encodes CASSVGGWGSYEQYF. The chain links TRBV6-1 to TRBJ2-7; D is possibly TRBD1 or TRBD2 (5 bases each). The V gene lost 4 bases and the J gene lost 4 bases, with 17 bases spanning the gap. Germline V lookup: CDR1 MNHNS, CDR2 SASEGT. The CDR3 has 15 residues.